Listed here are 12 T cell receptor beta chains from one sample, sequenced in a study of blood T cell repertoires in COVID-19. Clones were read by immunoSEQ multiplex PCR, and TCRdb kept only the in-frame ones, dropping some. Of roughly 520,000 clones detected, roughly 90% appear once; the ten largest clones hold 1.8%. The sample consisted of PBMCs or T cells enriched from blood (not recorded which). These TCRs come from a middle-aged woman who had recovered from COVID-19.

The V call is TRBV5-1, the J call TRBJ2-5; no clear D gene. V was trimmed by 6 bases and J by 5 bases, leaving 14 bases between them. The CDR3 totals 13 residues. CDR1 is SGHRS and CDR2 is YFSETQ in the germline V gene. The CDR3 bases are TGCGCCAGCAACTCGGATCTGCGGGAGACCCAGTACTTC. Protein sequence: CASNSDLRETQYF.

The chain links TRBV10-2 to TRBJ1-1, with no clear D. The germline V gene has CDR1 WSHSY and CDR2 SAAADI. The CDR3 is made up of 14 amino acids. The V and J ends lost 3 bases and 0 bases respectively, with 8 bases between them. The CDR3 DNA sequence: TGCGCCAGCAGTGATCTAGAGATGAACACTGAAGCTTTCTTT. It encodes CASSDLEMNTEAFF.

The CDR3 sequence is CASSRRGSGWGGSPLHF. The CDR3 DNA follows: TGTGCCAGCAGCCGCCGTGGATCGGGTTGGGGAGGCTCACCCCTCCACTTT. This chain connects TRBV7-9 to TRBJ1-6; no reliable D call. The ends were cut back, 5 bases at V and 10 bases at J, with 24 bases in the middle. The CDR3 runs 17 residues. CDR1 is SEHNR, CDR2 FQNEAQ, per germline (reference sequence).

This sequence joins TRBV7-9 and TRBJ2-2; D ambiguous. This CDR3 is built from 15 residues. Germline assignment: CDR1 SEHNR and CDR2 FQNEAQ (reference sequence). V lost 3 bases and J lost 6, with 14 bases in between. CDR3 residues: CASSFRTGGAGELFF. In DNA, the CDR3 is TGTGCCAGCAGCTTTAGAACGGGTGGCGCCGGGGAGCTGTTTTTT.

For the CDR3, the DNA is TGTGCCAGCAGCCCGGGACAGGGCCGGTTTAACTATGGCTACACCTTC. This sequence encodes CASSPGQGRFNYGYTF. The V call is TRBV5-6, the J call TRBJ1-2, with 9 bases aligning to TRBD1. CDR1 SGHDT and CDR2 YYEEEE come from the germline V gene. The CDR3 totals 16 residues. V trimming: 4 bases; J trimming: 1 base; junction bases outside the gene matches: 8. Based on the CDR3 plus reference TRBV5-6 and TRBJ1-2, the full variable domain is DAGVTQSPTHLIKTRGQQVTLRCSPKSGHDTVSWYQQALGQGPQFIFQYYEEEERQRGNFPDRFSGHQFPNYSSELNVNALLLGDSALYLCASSPGQGRFNYGYTFGSGTRLTVV.

The rearrangement uses TRBV5-5 and TRBJ2-7; 12 bases fit TRBD1. J gave up 7 bases and V 3 bases, and 8 bases lay outside the gene matches. Germline V gene sequence: CDR1 SGHKS, CDR2 YYEKEE (reference sequence). The CDR3 has 15 residues. CDR3 in amino acids: CASSSHRDRGQEQYF. The CDR3 DNA sequence: TGTGCCAGCAGCTCTCACCGGGACAGGGGGCAAGAGCAGTACTTC.

The chain couples TRBV30 to TRBJ1-5, with D perhaps matching TRBD1 (6 bases). This CDR3 is 15 amino acids long. V dropped 0 bases and J dropped 5 bases, with 14 bases sitting between them. Germline CDR1 GTSNPN, CDR2 SVGIG (reference sequence). CDR3 protein: CAWSVRGRGHQPQHF. CDR3 in DNA: TGTGCCTGGAGTGTACGGGGCAGGGGTCATCAGCCCCAGCATTTT.

This chain connects TRBV27 to TRBJ1-2, with a tentative D call TRBD1 (6 bases). Trimming removed 1 base from V and 1 base from J, with 16 bases in between. Germline V gene data show CDR1 as MNHEY and CDR2 as SMNVEV (reference sequence). The CDR3 covers 17 residues. For the CDR3, the DNA is TGTGCCAGCAGTTTATTTCCGAGCCGACAGGATAACTATGGCTACACCTTC. Its protein product is CASSLFPSRQDNYGYTF.

J is TRBJ1-1 and V is TRBV5-4; D call uncertain. The CDR3 length is 15 residues. The germline CDR1 and CDR2 sequences are SGHNT and YYREEE (reference sequence). Trimming stripped 3 bases from V and 0 bases from J, with 12 bases between. CDR3 loop: CASSWSVSMNTEAFF. The CDR3 bases are TGTGCCAGCAGCTGGTCGGTGTCCATGAACACTGAAGCTTTCTTT.

The V gene is TRBV7-2, the J gene TRBJ1-3, with unresolved D. Germline lookup yields CDR1 SGHTA and CDR2 FQGNSA. There are 12 residues in the CDR3. V gave up 2 bases and J gave up 8 bases, with 7 bases separating them. CDR3 region: CASSLTRDTIYF. The CDR3 DNA is TGTGCCAGCAGCTTAACTCGAGACACCATATATTTT.

The V gene is TRBV5-1, the J gene TRBJ1-1, with 9 bases fitting TRBD1. The CDR3 is made up of 15 amino acids. Germline V gives CDR1 SGHRS, CDR2 YFSETQ. V lost 3 bases to trimming and J lost 3 bases; unmatched junction nucleotides: 6. The CDR3, as DNA: TGCGCCAGCAGCTACCGACAGGGGGGGGACACTGAAGCTTTCTTT. Translation: CASSYRQGGDTEAFF.

V and J are TRBV6-2 or TRBV6-3 and TRBJ1-1; D gene ambiguous. The germline V gene has CDR1 MNHEY and CDR2 SVGEGT. The CDR3 runs to 14 residues. Trimming stripped 1 base from V and 1 base from J, with 7 bases between. The CDR3: CASSYYGENTEAFF. The CDR3 region has the DNA TGTGCCAGCAGTTACTATGGAGAGAACACTGAAGCTTTCTTT.